These T cell receptor beta chains were read from a single sample in a study of T cells in tuberculosis. Profiling relied on immunoSEQ multiplex PCR, and the TCRdb table lists in-frame clones only, not all of them. The sample contains some 30,000 clones, 94% of which appear only once. The sequencing input was PBMCs. The receptors were sampled from a donor under 30 with latent tuberculosis or without tuberculosis infection. CDR3s include the opening cysteine and the closing phenylalanine or tryptophan. Each record gives: V gene, J gene, clone size, D gene, CDR3 protein, CDR3 DNA. A D gene is named only where the DNA matches it firmly. Size tells how often a clone was seen (once, few, many) or the class of an expanded clone, and some rows leave it out.

v_gene: TRBV4-2
j_gene: TRBJ1-2
abundance: .
d_gene: .
CDR3aa: CASSQEPAGRGYTF
CDR3nt: TGTGCCAGCAGCCAAGAGCCTGCTGGTCGGGGCTACACCTTC

v_gene: TRBV4-2
j_gene: TRBJ2-1
abundance: .
d_gene: .
CDR3aa: CASRLAPGNNEQFF
CDR3nt: TGTGCCAGCAGACTCGCACCGGGAAACAATGAGCAGTTCTTC

v_gene: TRBV27
j_gene: TRBJ1-5
abundance: .
d_gene: TRBD1
CDR3aa: CASRGFGTGRHQPQHF
CDR3nt: TGTGCCAGCAGGGGATTTGGGACAGGGAGACATCAGCCCCAGCATTTT

v_gene: TRBV30
j_gene: TRBJ2-2
abundance: .
d_gene: TRBD1
CDR3aa: CAWDRVSGGELFF
CDR3nt: TGTGCCTGGGACAGGGTGTCCGGCGGGGAGCTGTTTTTT

v_gene: TRBV5-1
j_gene: TRBJ2-7
abundance: .
d_gene: TRBD2
CDR3aa: CATRGESPYEQYF
CDR3nt: TGCGCCACCCGGGGGGAGAGTCCCTACGAGCAGTACTTC

v_gene: TRBV5-4
j_gene: TRBJ2-7
abundance: .
d_gene: TRBD2
CDR3aa: CASSLGRTSGQFPNF
CDR3nt: TGTGCCAGCAGCTTGGGTCGGACTAGCGGACAGTTCCCTAACTTC

v_gene: TRBV12-5
j_gene: TRBJ2-2
abundance: .
d_gene: TRBD2
CDR3aa: CASGSGLAGTGELFF
CDR3nt: TGTGCTAGTGGCTCCGGACTAGCGGGCACCGGGGAGCTGTTTTTT

v_gene: TRBV6-5
j_gene: TRBJ1-5
abundance: .
d_gene: .
CDR3aa: CASSPDSWNQPQHF
CDR3nt: TGTGCCAGCAGCCCTGACAGTTGGAATCAGCCCCAGCATTTT

v_gene: TRBV30
j_gene: TRBJ2-7
abundance: .
d_gene: TRBD1
CDR3aa: CAWDRSYEQYF
CDR3nt: TGTGCTTGGGACAGATCCTACGAGCAGTACTTC

v_gene: TRBV21-1
j_gene: TRBJ2-7
abundance: .
d_gene: .
CDR3aa: CASSKPRDRTGEQYF
CDR3nt: TGTGCCAGCAGCAAACCCCGGGACAGGACCGGAGAGCAGTACTTC

v_gene: TRBV5-1
j_gene: TRBJ2-7
abundance: .
d_gene: TRBD1
CDR3aa: CASNPGTGGDEQYF
CDR3nt: TGCGCCAGCAACCCCGGGACAGGGGGGGACGAGCAGTACTTC

v_gene: TRBV4-1
j_gene: TRBJ2-1
abundance: .
d_gene: TRBD2
CDR3aa: CASSHVIPRRQRETRYNEQFF
CDR3nt: TGCGCCAGCAGCCACGTTATTCCCCGGAGACAGCGGGAGACGCGTTACAATGAGCAGTTCTTC

v_gene: TRBV6-5
j_gene: TRBJ1-1
abundance: .
d_gene: .
CDR3aa: CASSAQGRWAEAFF
CDR3nt: TGTGCCAGCAGTGCGCAGGGGAGATGGGCTGAAGCTTTCTTT

v_gene: TRBV23-1
j_gene: TRBJ1-1
abundance: .
d_gene: TRBD1
CDR3aa: CASTTGGENTEAFF
CDR3nt: TGCGCCAGCACTACAGGGGGCGAGAACACTGAAGCTTTCTTT

v_gene: TRBV4-1
j_gene: TRBJ1-5
abundance: .
d_gene: .
CDR3aa: CASSQGTGINQPQHF
CDR3nt: TGCGCCAGCAGCCAGGGAACGGGAATCAATCAGCCCCAGCATTTT

v_gene: TRBV5-6
j_gene: TRBJ1-1
abundance: .
d_gene: .
CDR3aa: CASSLALLNTEAFF
CDR3nt: TGTGCCAGCAGCTTGGCCTTGTTGAACACTGAAGCTTTCTTT

v_gene: TRBV6-5
j_gene: TRBJ2-1
abundance: .
d_gene: TRBD2
CDR3aa: CASSWEGGDNEQFF
CDR3nt: TGTGCCAGCAGTTGGGAGGGCGGGGACAATGAGCAGTTCTTC

v_gene: TRBV14
j_gene: TRBJ1-2
abundance: .
d_gene: .
CDR3aa: CASSQGARGYGYTF
CDR3nt: TGTGCCAGCAGCCAAGGGGCCCGAGGGTACGGCTACACCTTC

v_gene: TRBV10-3
j_gene: TRBJ1-2
abundance: .
d_gene: TRBD1
CDR3aa: CAISGTGIDYGYTF
CDR3nt: TGTGCCATCAGTGGGACAGGGATTGACTATGGCTACACCTTC

v_gene: TRBV15
j_gene: TRBJ2-7
abundance: .
d_gene: TRBD2
CDR3aa: CATSRWGGYEQYF
CDR3nt: TGTGCCACCAGCAGGTGGGGGGGTTACGAGCAGTACTTC

v_gene: TRBV11-2
j_gene: TRBJ1-1
abundance: .
d_gene: .
CDR3aa: CASSLLRDTEAFF
CDR3nt: TGTGCCAGCAGCTTACTCAGGGACACTGAAGCTTTCTTT

v_gene: TRBV27
j_gene: TRBJ2-1
abundance: once
d_gene: .
CDR3aa: CASATPGEQFF
CDR3nt: TGTGCCAGCGCAACTCCAGGGGAGCAGTTCTTC

v_gene: TRBV27
j_gene: TRBJ1-1
abundance: .
d_gene: .
CDR3aa: CASTRGTEAFF
CDR3nt: TGTGCCAGCACCCGGGGAACTGAAGCTTTCTTT

v_gene: TRBV30
j_gene: TRBJ1-1
abundance: .
d_gene: .
CDR3aa: CAWSAREEAFF
CDR3nt: TGTGCCTGGAGTGCCAGGGAGGAGGCTTTCTTT

v_gene: TRBV6-5
j_gene: TRBJ2-7
abundance: few
d_gene: TRBD1
CDR3aa: CASSRTGVTYEQYF
CDR3nt: TGTGCCAGCAGTCGGACAGGGGTTACCTACGAGCAGTACTTC

v_gene: TRBV6-5
j_gene: TRBJ2-5
abundance: .
d_gene: TRBD2
CDR3aa: CASSRTSGKVREYF
CDR3nt: TGTGCCAGCAGCAGGACTAGCGGCAAAGTCCGTGAGTACTTC

v_gene: TRBV11-3
j_gene: TRBJ2-7
abundance: .
d_gene: .
CDR3aa: CASSKGRGYVEQYF
CDR3nt: TGTGCCAGCAGCAAAGGACGGGGATACGTCGAGCAGTACTTC

v_gene: TRBV5-1
j_gene: TRBJ1-1
abundance: .
d_gene: .
CDR3aa: CASSPDMTTEAFF
CDR3nt: TGCGCCAGCAGCCCGGACATGACCACTGAAGCTTTCTTT

v_gene: TRBV27
j_gene: TRBJ1-5
abundance: .
d_gene: TRBD1
CDR3aa: CASSSGQGGQPQHF
CDR3nt: TGTGCCAGCAGTTCGGGACAGGGTGGTCAGCCCCAGCATTTT

v_gene: TRBV7-9
j_gene: TRBJ1-2
abundance: .
d_gene: TRBD1
CDR3aa: CASSLPGTGPTFNYGYTF
CDR3nt: TGTGCCAGCAGCTTACCAGGGACAGGGCCCACGTTTAACTATGGCTACACCTTC

v_gene: TRBV2
j_gene: TRBJ2-7
abundance: .
d_gene: TRBD1
CDR3aa: CASIRDRGSYEQYF
CDR3nt: TGTGCCAGTATCCGGGACAGGGGCTCCTACGAGCAGTACTTC

v_gene: TRBV2
j_gene: TRBJ2-5
abundance: .
d_gene: .
CDR3aa: CASSEIEETQYF
CDR3nt: TGTGCCAGCAGTGAAATAGAAGAGACCCAGTACTTC

v_gene: TRBV5-1
j_gene: TRBJ2-4
abundance: once
d_gene: TRBD2
CDR3aa: CASSLGTSDITQYF
CDR3nt: TGCGCCAGCAGCTTGGGGACTAGCGATATAACTCAGTACTTC

v_gene: TRBV4-2
j_gene: TRBJ2-7
abundance: few
d_gene: .
CDR3aa: CASSQDGSMDEQYF
CDR3nt: TGTGCCAGCAGCCAAGACGGGAGCATGGACGAGCAGTACTTC

v_gene: TRBV28
j_gene: TRBJ2-1
abundance: .
d_gene: TRBD1
CDR3aa: CASSHRTGDYNEQFF
CDR3nt: TGTGCCAGCAGCCATCGGACAGGGGACTACAATGAGCAGTTCTTC

v_gene: TRBV7-9
j_gene: TRBJ2-5
abundance: .
d_gene: .
CDR3aa: CASSLEEETQYF
CDR3nt: TGTGCCAGCAGCTTAGAAGAGGAGACCCAGTACTTC

v_gene: TRBV11-2
j_gene: TRBJ1-4
abundance: few
d_gene: .
CDR3aa: CASSPRVGEKLFF
CDR3nt: TGTGCCAGCAGCCCCAGGGTTGGGGAAAAACTGTTTTTT

v_gene: TRBV7-2
j_gene: TRBJ2-7
abundance: .
d_gene: TRBD2
CDR3aa: CASSLYDGRGYEQYF
CDR3nt: TGTGCCAGCAGCTTATACGACGGGAGGGGCTACGAGCAGTACTTC

v_gene: TRBV2
j_gene: TRBJ1-1
abundance: .
d_gene: TRBD1
CDR3aa: CASTITGGAFF
CDR3nt: TGTGCCAGCACTATAACAGGGGGTGCTTTCTTT

v_gene: TRBV18
j_gene: TRBJ1-2
abundance: .
d_gene: .
CDR3aa: CASSPLESFYGYTF
CDR3nt: TGTGCCAGCTCACCACTGGAGAGTTTCTATGGCTACACCTTC

v_gene: TRBV5-1
j_gene: TRBJ1-2
abundance: .
d_gene: .
CDR3aa: CASSLARQDKIDYTF
CDR3nt: TGCGCCAGCAGCTTGGCCAGACAGGACAAGATTGACTACACCTTC

v_gene: TRBV6-1
j_gene: TRBJ1-4
abundance: .
d_gene: TRBD1
CDR3aa: CASSSPHRGMEKLFF
CDR3nt: TGTGCCAGCAGTAGCCCACACAGGGGTATGGAAAAACTGTTTTTT

v_gene: TRBV6-4
j_gene: TRBJ2-2
abundance: .
d_gene: .
CDR3aa: CASSASNTGELFF
CDR3nt: TGTGCCAGCAGTGCCTCGAACACCGGGGAGCTGTTTTTT

v_gene: TRBV7-2
j_gene: TRBJ2-1
abundance: .
d_gene: TRBD2
CDR3aa: CASSGLAGGKYYEQFF
CDR3nt: TGTGCCAGCAGCGGACTAGCGGGAGGGAAATATTATGAGCAGTTCTTC

v_gene: TRBV4-1
j_gene: TRBJ2-1
abundance: few
d_gene: TRBD2
CDR3aa: CASSQDRGLAAYNEQFF
CDR3nt: TGCGCCAGCAGCCAAGATCGGGGACTAGCCGCCTACAATGAGCAGTTCTTC

v_gene: TRBV10-3
j_gene: TRBJ2-1
abundance: .
d_gene: .
CDR3aa: CAIRRRRLNEQFF
CDR3nt: TGTGCCATCAGACGACGGAGATTGAATGAGCAGTTCTTC

v_gene: TRBV9
j_gene: TRBJ1-2
abundance: .
d_gene: TRBD1
CDR3aa: CASSLSGGDYGYTF
CDR3nt: TGTGCCAGCAGCTTATCAGGGGGCGACTATGGCTACACCTTC

v_gene: TRBV10-2
j_gene: TRBJ2-1
abundance: .
d_gene: TRBD2
CDR3aa: CASTLREGSYNEQFF
CDR3nt: TGCGCCAGCACCCTACGGGAGGGGTCCTACAATGAGCAGTTCTTC